Below are 23 T cell receptor beta chains sequenced from a single sample in a study of CD8+ T cells in alopecia areata. Sequencing relied on a cDNA template that was reverse transcribed from extracted RNA. Sequencing was performed with immunoSEQ multiplex PCR; in TCRdb, only in-frame clones are kept and a portion is missing. The sample lists roughly 100,000 clones, around 59% occurring once. The specimen was CD4+ T cells sorted from blood. These receptors originate from a human donor in good health.

The chain links TRBV5-4 to TRBJ1-5; D is possibly TRBD1 (5 bases). The length of the CDR3 is 17 residues. Trimming removed 0 bases at V and 1 base at J, with 14 bases between. Germline V gene data show CDR1 as SGHNT and CDR2 as YYREEE (reference sequence). As DNA, the CDR3 is TGTGCCAGCAGCTTGGGCCCTAGAGGGGAGAGCAATCAGCCCCAGCATTTT. It specifies CASSLGPRGESNQPQHF.

This clone has a handful of counts. The chain recombines TRBV30 with TRBJ1-2, with D perhaps matching TRBD1 (5 bases). CDR1 and CDR2 from the germline V gene are GTSNPN and SVGIG (reference sequence). This CDR3 comprises 12 residues. Deletions cut 2 bases from V and 7 bases from J, with 11 bases between. CDR3 residues: CAWSLRETGYTF. The CDR3 nucleotides read TGTGCCTGGAGTCTCAGGGAAACTGGCTACACCTTC.

This clone was counted only a few times. V is TRBV7-2 and J is TRBJ2-1; D might be TRBD1 (6 bases). Looked up from germline, CDR1 is SGHTA and CDR2 is FQGNSA. The CDR3 contains 15 residues. V shed 1 base and J shed 2 bases, with 9 bases lying between them. The CDR3 spells CASSLGTGPYNEQFF. CDR3 in DNA: TGTGCCAGCAGCTTAGGAACAGGGCCCTACAATGAGCAGTTCTTC.

About this clone itself: The sample has other DNA sequences that encode this CDR3 too. This sequence joins TRBV5-6 and TRBJ2-5, with unresolved D. Germline-derived CDR1 and CDR2 are SGHDT and YYEEEE. CDR3 length: 11 residues. V was clipped by 1 base and J by 4 bases, with 2 bases between them. The CDR3, as DNA: TGTGCCAGCAGCTTGAGAGAGACCCAGTACTTC. As protein: CASSLRETQYF.

The rearrangement uses TRBV19 and TRBJ2-3; a weak D match, TRBD1 (6 bases). The ends were cut back, 5 bases at V and 2 bases at J, with 14 bases in the middle. This CDR3 contains 15 residues. The germline gives CDR1 LNHDA, CDR2 SQIVND (reference sequence). DNA for the CDR3: TGTGCCAGTAGTGTTCCGGGACACCTCACAGATACGCAGTATTTT. Encoded protein: CASSVPGHLTDTQYF. Full variable domain (missing parts from reference TRBV19 and TRBJ2-3): DGGITQSPKYLFRKEGQNVTLSCEQNLNHDAMYWYRQDPGQGLRLIYYSQIVNDFQKGDIAEGYSVSREKKESFPLTVTSAQKNPTAFYLCASSVPGHLTDTQYFGPGTRLTVL.

The CDR3 bases are TGCAGCGTTGCGGGAAGACGGACTGAAGCTTTCTTT. Translating it yields CSVAGRRTEAFF. This chain connects TRBV29-1 to TRBJ1-1; D is unresolved. Germline V gives CDR1 SQVTM, CDR2 ANQGSEA. Trimming removed 4 bases at V and 5 bases at J, with 11 bases between. The CDR3 contains 12 residues. Variable domain in full (rest from reference TRBV29-1 and TRBJ1-1): SAVISQKPSRDICQRGTSLTIQCQVDSQVTMMFWYRQQPGQSLTLIATANQGSEATYESGFVIDKFPISRPNLTFSTLTVSNMSPEDSSIYLCSVAGRRTEAFFGQGTRLTVV.

J is TRBJ1-6 and V is TRBV6-1; 8 nucleotides agree with TRBD1. The ends lost 4 bases at V and 7 bases at J; junction bases unmatched: 3. In germline, CDR1 is MNHNS, CDR2 SASEGT. This CDR3 has 14 residues. The CDR3 protein is CASSVQGANSPLHF. The CDR3 DNA is TGTGCCAGCAGTGTGCAGGGGGCCAATTCACCCCTCCACTTT.

The chain couples TRBV10-3 to TRBJ2-5; a weak D match, TRBD1 (5 bases). The V end was cut by 4 bases, the J end by 5 bases, with 11 bases between. This CDR3 is 13 amino acids long. Germline CDR1 reads ENHRY; CDR2 reads SYGVKD. The CDR3 sequence: CAISAMAGETQYF. The DNA of the CDR3 is TGTGCCATCAGTGCTATGGCAGGGGAGACCCAGTACTTC.

The rearrangement uses TRBV27 and TRBJ2-5; 7 bases align to TRBD1. V shed 8 bases and J 5 bases; nucleotides not matched to a gene: 11. The CDR3 loop spans 14 amino acids. Germline lookup yields CDR1 MNHEY and CDR2 SMNVEV (reference sequence). The DNA for the CDR3 is TGTGCCAGCGGACAGGCCTTTAGACGGGAGACCCAGTACTTC. It is translated as CASGQAFRRETQYF.

The V gene is TRBV6-6, the J gene TRBJ2-5; D possibly corresponds to TRBD2 (7 bases). Germline CDR1 reads MNHNY; CDR2 reads SVGAGI (reference sequence). V was cut by 7 bases and J by 5 bases, with 17 bases left in between. The CDR3 is 14 residues long. CDR3 sequence: CASILGGAAETQYF. The DNA of the CDR3 is TGTGCCAGCATCCTGGGGGGGGCCGCGGAGACCCAGTACTTC.

On this clone itself: Germline is not matched at one junction end, which may reflect a read error. The chain joins TRBV29-1 to TRBJ1-5, with a weak D call TRBD1 (5 bases). The CDR3 extends over 13 amino acids. Germline loops: CDR1 SQVTM, CDR2 ANQGSEA. This CDR3 reads CSVASGKNLPQHF. The DNA for the CDR3 is TGCAGCGTCGCCTCAGGGAAGAATCTGCCCCAGCATTTT. Variable domain in full (rest from reference TRBV29-1 and TRBJ1-5): SAVISQKPSRDICQRGTSLTIQCQVDSQVTMMFWYRQQPGQSLTLIATANQGSEATYESGFVIDKFPISRPNLTFSTLTVSNMSPEDSSIYLCSVASGKNLPQHFGDGTRLSIL.

This clone was counted between two and nine times. The V and J genes are TRBV25-1 and TRBJ1-5; possible D gene TRBD1, 5 bases. The V and J ends lost 3 bases and 4 bases respectively, with 16 bases between them. Per germline, CDR1 MGHDK and CDR2 SYGVNS. The CDR3 has 16 amino acids. As DNA, the CDR3 is TGTGCCAGCAGTGATGAGGAGGGGATGTTTAATCAGCCCCAGCATTTT. Translated, it gives CASSDEEGMFNQPQHF.

The CDR3 DNA follows: TGTGCCTGGAGTCTCGGGAACACTGAAGCTTTCTTT. Translated: CAWSLGNTEAFF. This chain links TRBV30 with TRBJ1-1; D remains ambiguous. The V gene's germline CDR1 is GTSNPN and CDR2 SVGIG (reference sequence). CDR3 size: 12 residues. Deletions cut 2 bases from V and 1 base from J, with 5 bases between.

In its sample, this clone was seen a few times. V is TRBV7-9 and J is TRBJ1-6, with 8 bases aligning to TRBD1. V was pared by 5 bases and J by 7 bases, with 7 bases of the junction left unmatched. The CDR3 loop spans 15 amino acids. Germline CDR1 is SEHNR and CDR2 is FQNEAQ (reference sequence). DNA of the CDR3: TGTGCCAGCAGCACCCGGACAGGGTACAATTCACCCCTCCACTTT. This gives the protein CASSTRTGYNSPLHF.

The table lists this clone with a few counts. V gene TRBV5-1 combines with J gene TRBJ2-4, with 10 nucleotides matching TRBD1. Losses at the gene ends were 2 bases for V and 8 bases for J; bases not matched to a gene: 7. The CDR3 totals 15 residues. Per germline, CDR1 SGHRS and CDR2 YFSETQ. The CDR3 bases are TGCGCCAGCAGCTTCTACGGGACAGGGGTGGACATTCAGTACTTC. This translates into CASSFYGTGVDIQYF. Based on the CDR3 plus reference TRBV5-1 and TRBJ2-4, the full variable domain is KAGVTQTPRYLIKTRGQQVTLSCSPISGHRSVSWYQQTPGQGLQFLFEYFSETQRNKGNFPGRFSGRQFSNSRSEMNVSTLELGDSALYLCASSFYGTGVDIQYFGAGTRLSVL.

The chain uses TRBV6-5 and TRBJ1-6, with D perhaps matching TRBD1 (6 bases). Germline V CDR1 and CDR2: MNHEY, SVGAGI. The CDR3 covers 13 residues. Trimming removed 7 bases from V and 8 bases from J, with 12 bases in between. The CDR3 region has the DNA TGTGCCAGCACAGGGGCCCTTTATTCACCCCTCCACTTT. It yields the protein CASTGALYSPLHF.

Written as DNA, the CDR3 is TGTGCCAGCAGTGAAAACCCGGGACAGGGTTCCGGGGAGACCCAGTACTTC. This encodes CASSENPGQGSGETQYF. The V gene is TRBV6-1, the J gene TRBJ2-5; 9 bases align to TRBD1. The CDR3 sequence is 17 residues long. The V gene's germline CDR1 is MNHNS and CDR2 SASEGT. V gave up 2 bases and J gave up 5 bases; unmatched junction bases: 12.

The chain has TRBV13 and TRBJ2-3; 10 nucleotides line up with TRBD2. The germline V gene encodes CDR1 PRHDT and CDR2 FYEKMQ (reference sequence). V lost 1 base, J lost 0 bases, and 10 bases stayed unmatched. The CDR3 has 19 residues. The DNA for the CDR3 is TGTGCCAGCAGCTTAGAGACATGGGCTAGCGGGGGAAGCACAGATACGCAGTATTTT. It is translated as CASSLETWASGGSTDTQYF. Full variable domain (missing parts from reference TRBV13 and TRBJ2-3): AAGVIQSPRHLIKEKRETATLKCYPIPRHDTVYWYQQGPGQDPQFLISFYEKMQSDKGSIPDRFSAQQFSDYHSELNMSSLELGDSALYFCASSLETWASGGSTDTQYFGPGTRLTVL.

The J gene is TRBJ1-1, the V gene TRBV30; D is uncertain. This CDR3 spans 12 amino acids. Germline CDR1 and CDR2: GTSNPN and SVGIG (reference sequence). Trimming removed 4 bases at V and 6 bases at J, with 12 bases between. CDR3 amino acids: CAWIPGLAEAFF. The CDR3 DNA reads as TGTGCCTGGATTCCGGGGTTGGCTGAAGCTTTCTTT. Drawing the rest from reference TRBV30 and TRBJ1-1, the complete variable domain is SQTIHQWPATLVQPVGSPLSLECTVEGTSNPNLYWYRQAAGRGLQLLFYSVGIGQISSEVPQNLSASRPQDRQFILSSKKLLLSDSGFYLCAWIPGLAEAFFGQGTRLTVV.

This rearrangement joins TRBV11-2 to TRBJ2-5, with D uncertain. Germline CDR1 is SGHAT and CDR2 is FQNNGV. Trimming stripped 6 bases from V and 5 bases from J, with 7 bases between. The CDR3 consists of 11 residues. In nucleotides, the CDR3 is TGTGCCAGCAGTCATAGGGAGACCCAGTACTTC. Translating gives CASSHRETQYF.

This clone appeared a few times. The chain has TRBV7-2 and TRBJ1-2; 8 nucleotides line up with TRBD1. The CDR3 runs to 15 residues. Germline V gives CDR1 SGHTA, CDR2 FQGNSA. V gave up 5 bases and J gave up 0 bases; unmatched junction bases: 5. The CDR3: CASSLSTGANYGYTF. The CDR3 DNA reads TGTGCCAGCAGCCTCTCGACAGGGGCTAACTATGGCTACACCTTC.

In this sample, this clone turned up a few times. The rearrangement joins TRBV9 to TRBJ1-2; 12 bases are a match to TRBD1. The junction had 7 bases not matched to a gene; V was cut back by 3 bases and J by 4 bases. Looked up from germline, CDR1 is SGDLS and CDR2 is YYNGEE. The CDR3 sequence is 16 residues long. CDR3 sequence reads: CASSETGTGGSYGYTF. As DNA, the CDR3 is TGTGCCAGCAGCGAGACCGGGACAGGGGGCAGCTATGGCTACACCTTC.

The rearrangement links TRBV18 to TRBJ2-7; 7 bases align to TRBD1. The CDR3 loop spans 14 amino acids. CDR1 KGHSH and CDR2 LQKENI come from the germline V gene. V lost 2 bases and J lost 1; bases outside the gene matches: 2. The CDR3 DNA reads as TGTGCCAGCTCACCAATGGGACAGTCCTACGAGCAGTACTTC. Its protein is CASSPMGQSYEQYF.